Listed below are T cell receptor beta chains from one sample, sequenced in a study of identical twins. TCRdb analysed the 5' RACE reads with MiXCR anew, one entry per CDR3 protein. The sample holds hundreds of thousands of distinct CDR3 sequences; about 7.5% are singletons and the top ten take 1.9%. In addition, the sample was reused for a study of yellow fever vaccine responses in identical twins.

Input material: memory (CD45RO+) T cells sorted from blood. The receptors were sampled from a woman aged 18-29 years in good health. Each CDR3 is given with its conserved first and last residue. D genes are given only for firm matches. Some rows have no size entry. The others give once, few or many, or a class for an expanded clone.

J	size	D	V	DNA	CDR3
TRBJ2-1	NA	NA	TRBV7-2	TGTGCCAGCAGCTTAGACACAGGGCGCAATGAGCAGTTCTTC	CASSLDTGRNEQFF
TRBJ1-2	NA	TRBD1	TRBV30	TGTGCCTGGAGTGGGGACAGGGGTAATAACTATGGCTACACCTTC	CAWSGDRGNNYGYTF
TRBJ2-6	few	NA	TRBV9	TGTGCCAGCAGCCATAGAGGGGGGGCTGGGGCCAACGTCCTGACTTTC	CASSHRGGAGANVLTF
TRBJ2-7	few	TRBD1	TRBV18	TGTGCCAGCTCACCATACAAGACAGGGGGATGGCAGTACTTC	CASSPYKTGGWQYF
TRBJ2-3	NA	NA	TRBV5-1	TGCGCCAGCAGCCCAGGGGCCCAGGATACGCAGTATTTT	CASSPGAQDTQYF
TRBJ2-7	few	TRBD2	TRBV5-1	TGCGCCAGCAGCGAGCCGGGAGGCGAGCAGTACTTC	CASSEPGGEQYF
TRBJ1-6	many	NA	TRBV2	TGTGCCAGCAGTGAAACACGCAGGGGAGGAACTTCACCCCTCCACTTT	CASSETRRGGTSPLHF
TRBJ1-1	NA	TRBD1	TRBV4-2	TGTGCCAGCAGCCAATTAGACAGGGTCACTGAAGCTTTCTTT	CASSQLDRVTEAFF
TRBJ1-5	NA	NA	TRBV28	TGTGCCAGCAGCTTTCTCCGAGGGAATCAGCCCCAGCATTTT	CASSFLRGNQPQHF
TRBJ2-7	NA	NA	TRBV27	TGTGCCAGCAGTCCAGGACAAATATCCTACGAGCAGTACTTC	CASSPGQISYEQYF
TRBJ2-1	many	NA	TRBV18	TGTGCCAGCTCACCATCAATGTTGCAGTACAATGAGCAGTTCTTC	CASSPSMLQYNEQFF
TRBJ1-4	few	NA	TRBV28	TGTGCCAGCAGTTTGAGCTTCGAAAAACTGTTTTTT	CASSLSFEKLFF
TRBJ2-7	NA	TRBD1	TRBV12-3/TRBV12-4	TGTGCCAGCAGCAAAACCCTGGGACAGTACGAGCAGTACTTC	CASSKTLGQYEQYF
TRBJ1-5	few	NA	TRBV2	TGTGCCAGCAGTGACAGACTTAATCAGCCCCAGCATTTT	CASSDRLNQPQHF
TRBJ2-3	few	NA	TRBV7-2	TGTGCCAGCAGAGCAGGCACTAGAGGCGGAGGCACAGATACGCAGTATTTT	CASRAGTRGGGTDTQYF
TRBJ1-4	NA	TRBD1	TRBV5-6	TGTGCCAGCAGCCCCGGGACAGCCTCAACTAATGAAAAACTGTTTTTT	CASSPGTASTNEKLFF
TRBJ2-3	few	NA	TRBV4-3	TGCGCCAGCAGCGTCGAGCGAGGGGATACGCAGTATTTT	CASSVERGDTQYF
TRBJ1-5	many	NA	TRBV7-2	TGTGCCAGCAGCTTAATGGACGGCAATCAGCCCCAGCATTTT	CASSLMDGNQPQHF
TRBJ1-1	many	NA	TRBV3-1	TGTGCCAGCAGCCAAGTGGGGGCGCAGGGAGCTTTCTTT	CASSQVGAQGAFF
TRBJ2-5	many	NA	TRBV3-1	TGTGCCAGCGGAACTACGGGGGACCAAGAGACCCAGTACTTC	CASGTTGDQETQYF
TRBJ2-7	many	NA	TRBV9	TGTGCCAGCAGCGTAGATGTTAGCTCCTACGAGCAGTACTTC	CASSVDVSSYEQYF
TRBJ2-5	many	NA	TRBV12-3/TRBV12-4	TGTGCCAGCAGTTTTCGAGGGGTAGAGACCCAGTACTTC	CASSFRGVETQYF
TRBJ1-4	many	TRBD1	TRBV7-9	TGTGCCAGCAGCCTTGAGACGGGACAGAATGAAAAACTGTTTTTT	CASSLETGQNEKLFF
TRBJ2-7	many	NA	TRBV7-8	TGTGCCAGCAGCTTAAAGTCCAGCTACGAGCAGTACTTC	CASSLKSSYEQYF
TRBJ2-3	few	TRBD1	TRBV7-9	TGTGCCAGCAGCTTAATACACCTGACAGGGGCAGATACGCAGTATTTT	CASSLIHLTGADTQYF
TRBJ2-1	many	NA	TRBV6-5	TGTGCCAGCAGTTACCGAGGGACTGGCTCCTACAATGAGCAGTTCTTC	CASSYRGTGSYNEQFF
TRBJ2-3	many	NA	TRBV3-1	TGTGCCAGCAGCCAAGATAGAGGAGGTAGCGCTGATATTATAGATACGCAGTATTTT	CASSQDRGGSADIIDTQYF
TRBJ2-3	NA	NA	TRBV12-5	TGTGCTAGTGGTTTGGTACTTGGGGGCGAGACAGATACGCAGTATTTT	CASGLVLGGETDTQYF
TRBJ1-2	many	NA	TRBV20-1	TGCAGTGCTAGAGATCCACGGCTCTATGGCTACACCTTC	CSARDPRLYGYTF
TRBJ2-2	NA	NA	TRBV3-1	TGTGCCAGCAGCCGACCTAAGACCGGGGAGCTGTTTTTT	CASSRPKTGELFF
TRBJ2-2	many	NA	TRBV9	TGTGCCAGCAGCGTGCAGGGCACCGGGGAGCTGTTTTTT	CASSVQGTGELFF
TRBJ1-2	many	TRBD1	TRBV27	TGTGCCAGCAGTTTTACCTTCTCGGGACAGCCTCCGGGCGGCTACACCTTC	CASSFTFSGQPPGGYTF
TRBJ2-4	many	NA	TRBV29-1	TGCAGCGTTGAAGATGGGAAAATAGCCAAAAACATTCAGTACTTC	CSVEDGKIAKNIQYF
TRBJ2-1	many	NA	TRBV18	TGTGCCAGCTCACCGATTGGCGCCTACAATGAGCAGTTCTTC	CASSPIGAYNEQFF
TRBJ2-5	NA	TRBD2	TRBV18	TGTGCCAGCTCACTAGCGGGAGGGCCACAGACCCAGTACTTC	CASSLAGGPQTQYF
TRBJ2-5	once	NA	TRBV10-1	TGCGCCAGCACCAATGGCCTCGGGGAGACCCAGTACTTC	CASTNGLGETQYF
TRBJ2-2	few	TRBD2	TRBV18	TGTGCCAGCTCACCACGTCGTGCGCGGGAGGGCCTTGCGAACACCGGGGAGCTGTTTTTT	CASSPRRAREGLANTGELFF
TRBJ1-6	NA	NA	TRBV10-3	TGTGCCATCACAGAGGACATGAATTCACCCCTCCACTTT	CAITEDMNSPLHF
TRBJ1-4	NA	TRBD1	TRBV3-1	TGTGCCAGCAGCCAGCGGGACAGGGACGAAAAACTGTTTTTT	CASSQRDRDEKLFF
TRBJ1-1	few	NA	TRBV19	TGTGCCAGTAGCCGAGTTGGGGCTGAAGCTTTCTTT	CASSRVGAEAFF
TRBJ1-6	few	NA	TRBV3-1	TGTGCCAGCACCCCGGGACGGACCTATAATTCACCCCTCCACTTT	CASTPGRTYNSPLHF
TRBJ1-1	NA	TRBD1	TRBV7-6	TGTGCCAGCAGCGCCCCGACAGGGGCTCGGAGTTCCATTAACACTGAAGCTTTCTTT	CASSAPTGARSSINTEAFF
TRBJ2-1	many	TRBD2	TRBV5-1	TGCGCCAGCAGCCAAGGGGGGGGACTAGCCTACAATGAGCAGTTCTTC	CASSQGGGLAYNEQFF
TRBJ2-5	NA	NA	TRBV5-5	TGTGCCAGCAGCTTGGGACCCGAGGCCCAAGAGACCCAGTACTTC	CASSLGPEAQETQYF
TRBJ1-5	many	NA	TRBV28	TGTGCCAGCAGTACCGGGACACATAGCAATCAGCCCCAGCATTTT	CASSTGTHSNQPQHF
TRBJ2-2	many	TRBD2	TRBV28	TGTGCCAGCAGTTTCCGCACTAGCGGAAACACCGGGGAGCTGTTTTTT	CASSFRTSGNTGELFF
TRBJ2-5	many	TRBD2	TRBV10-3	TGTGCCATCAGTGGCACTAGCGGGGGCCAACAAGAGACCCAGTACTTC	CAISGTSGGQQETQYF
TRBJ2-3	many	NA	TRBV5-1	TGCGCCAGCAGCTTGGAACCAGGGAGCACAGATACGCAGTATTTT	CASSLEPGSTDTQYF
TRBJ2-2	few	NA	TRBV9	TGTGCCAGCAGCGTAGATAAAGGGAGGAGAACCGGGGAGCTGTTTTTT	CASSVDKGRRTGELFF
TRBJ2-7	NA	NA	TRBV28	TGTGCCAGCAGTTGGGGGGGGCCCCTCTACGAGCAGTACTTC	CASSWGGPLYEQYF
TRBJ2-3	few	NA	TRBV20-1	TGCAGTGCTAGAATGGACCCACCCATGGATACGCAGTATTTT	CSARMDPPMDTQYF
TRBJ2-7	few	NA	TRBV20-1	TGCAGTGCTTGGCGGGAATCCTACGAGCAGTACTTC	CSAWRESYEQYF
TRBJ2-5	many	NA	TRBV14	TGTGCCAGCAGCCAAGATTGGGGTGTCCAAGAGACCCAGTACTTC	CASSQDWGVQETQYF